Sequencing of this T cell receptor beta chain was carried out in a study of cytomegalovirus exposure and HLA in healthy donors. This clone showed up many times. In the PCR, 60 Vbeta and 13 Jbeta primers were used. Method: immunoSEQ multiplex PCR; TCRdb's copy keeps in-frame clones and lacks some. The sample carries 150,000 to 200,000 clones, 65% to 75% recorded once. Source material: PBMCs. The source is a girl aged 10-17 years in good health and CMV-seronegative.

CDR3 bases: TGTGCCAGCAGACCTGTTACAGGGAATCAGCCCCAGCATTTT. Translating gives CASRPVTGNQPQHF. The rearrangement joins TRBV6-5 to TRBJ1-5; D is possibly TRBD1 (6 bases). CDR1 MNHEY and CDR2 SVGAGI come from the germline V gene. CDR3 length: 14 amino acids. Trimming pared 6 bases from V and 4 bases from J, leaving 13 bases between.